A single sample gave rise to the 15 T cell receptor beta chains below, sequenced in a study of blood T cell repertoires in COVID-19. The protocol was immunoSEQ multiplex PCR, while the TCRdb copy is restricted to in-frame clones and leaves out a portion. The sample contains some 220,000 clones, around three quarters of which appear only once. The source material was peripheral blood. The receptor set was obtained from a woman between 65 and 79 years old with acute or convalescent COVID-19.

Here the CDR3 reads CAISDGNEQFF. The DNA for the CDR3 is TGTGCCATCAGTGACGGGAATGAGCAGTTCTTC. This chain connects TRBV10-3 to TRBJ2-1; D gene ambiguous. Germline lookup yields CDR1 ENHRY and CDR2 SYGVKD. Trimming removed 3 bases from V and 7 bases from J, with 4 bases in between. The CDR3 loop spans 11 amino acids.

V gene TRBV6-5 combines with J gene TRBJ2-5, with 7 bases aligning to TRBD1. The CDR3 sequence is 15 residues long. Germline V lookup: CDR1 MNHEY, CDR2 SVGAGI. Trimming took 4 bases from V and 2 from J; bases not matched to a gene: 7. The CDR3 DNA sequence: TGTGCCAGCAGTTCCAACCCGACAGGGCAAGAGACCCAGTACTTC. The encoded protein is CASSSNPTGQETQYF.

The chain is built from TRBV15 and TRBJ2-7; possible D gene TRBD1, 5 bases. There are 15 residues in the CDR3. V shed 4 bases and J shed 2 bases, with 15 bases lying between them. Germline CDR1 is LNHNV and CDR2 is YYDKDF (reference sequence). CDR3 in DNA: TGTGCCACCAGCACCTGGGGCAGGGAACCCTACGAGCAGTACTTC. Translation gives CATSTWGREPYEQYF.

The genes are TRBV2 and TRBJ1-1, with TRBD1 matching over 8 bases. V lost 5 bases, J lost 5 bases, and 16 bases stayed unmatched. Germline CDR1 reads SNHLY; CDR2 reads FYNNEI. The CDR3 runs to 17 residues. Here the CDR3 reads CASSPQPPGQGGTEAFF. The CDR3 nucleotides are TGTGCCAGCAGTCCCCAGCCCCCTGGACAGGGAGGAACTGAAGCTTTCTTT.

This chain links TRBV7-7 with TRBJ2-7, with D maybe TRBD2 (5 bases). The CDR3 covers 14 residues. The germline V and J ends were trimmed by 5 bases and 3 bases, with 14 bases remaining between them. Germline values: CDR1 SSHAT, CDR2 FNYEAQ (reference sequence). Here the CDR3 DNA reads TGTGCCAGCAGCCCGCCGGACTGCCGCTACGAGCAGTACTTC. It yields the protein CASSPPDCRYEQYF.

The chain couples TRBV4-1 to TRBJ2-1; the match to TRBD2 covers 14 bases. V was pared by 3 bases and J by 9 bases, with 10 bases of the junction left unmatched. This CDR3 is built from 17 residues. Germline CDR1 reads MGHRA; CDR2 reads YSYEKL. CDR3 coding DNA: TGCGCCAGCAGCCAGCATCGACTAGCGGGGGGGCGGGGTGAGCAGTTCTTC. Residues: CASSQHRLAGGRGEQFF.

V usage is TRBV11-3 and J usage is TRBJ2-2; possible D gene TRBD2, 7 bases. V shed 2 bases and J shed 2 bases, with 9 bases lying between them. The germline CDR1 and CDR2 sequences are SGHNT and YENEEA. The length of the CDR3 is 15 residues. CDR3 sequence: CASSLRGANTGELFF. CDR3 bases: TGTGCCAGCAGCTTACGGGGGGCAAACACCGGGGAGCTGTTTTTT.

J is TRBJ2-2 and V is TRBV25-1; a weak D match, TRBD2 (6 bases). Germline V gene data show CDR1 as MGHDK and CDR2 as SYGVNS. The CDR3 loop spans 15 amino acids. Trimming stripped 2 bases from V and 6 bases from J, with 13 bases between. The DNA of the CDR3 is TGTGCCAGCAGTGAAAGCGGGCTTAGGGCCGGGGAGCTGTTTTTT. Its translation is CASSESGLRAGELFF.

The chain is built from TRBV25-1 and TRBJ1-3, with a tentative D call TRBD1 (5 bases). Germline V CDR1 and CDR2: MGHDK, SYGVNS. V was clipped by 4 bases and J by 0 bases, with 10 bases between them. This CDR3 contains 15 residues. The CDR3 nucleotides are TGTGCCAGCAGTGCAGCAGGGTACTCTGGAAACACCATATATTTT. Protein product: CASSAAGYSGNTIYF.

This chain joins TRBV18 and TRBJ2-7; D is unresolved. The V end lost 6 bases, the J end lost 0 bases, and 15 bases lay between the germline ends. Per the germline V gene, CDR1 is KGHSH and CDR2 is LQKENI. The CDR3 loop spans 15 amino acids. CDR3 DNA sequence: TGTGCCAGCTCCTTGACTGGCATAAGCTCCTACGAGCAGTACGTC. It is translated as CASSLTGISSYEQYV.

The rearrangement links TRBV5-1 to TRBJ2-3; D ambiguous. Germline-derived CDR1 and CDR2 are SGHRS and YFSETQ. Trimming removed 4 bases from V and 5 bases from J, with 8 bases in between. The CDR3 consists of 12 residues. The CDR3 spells CASSHYLDTQYF. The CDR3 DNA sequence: TGCGCCAGCAGCCACTACTTAGATACGCAGTATTTT.

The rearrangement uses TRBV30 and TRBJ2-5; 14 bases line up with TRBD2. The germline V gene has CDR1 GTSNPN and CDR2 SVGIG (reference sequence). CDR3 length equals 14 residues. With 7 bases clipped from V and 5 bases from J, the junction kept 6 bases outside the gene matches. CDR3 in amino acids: CAYGTSGGGETQYF. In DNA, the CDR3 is TGTGCCTATGGGACTAGCGGGGGTGGGGAGACCCAGTACTTC.

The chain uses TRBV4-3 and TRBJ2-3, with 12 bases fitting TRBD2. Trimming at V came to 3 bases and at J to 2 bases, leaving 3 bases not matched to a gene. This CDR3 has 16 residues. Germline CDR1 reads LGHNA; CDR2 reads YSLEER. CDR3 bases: TGCGCCAGCAGCCAGACTAGCGGGGGTCTCACAGATACGCAGTATTTT. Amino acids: CASSQTSGGLTDTQYF.

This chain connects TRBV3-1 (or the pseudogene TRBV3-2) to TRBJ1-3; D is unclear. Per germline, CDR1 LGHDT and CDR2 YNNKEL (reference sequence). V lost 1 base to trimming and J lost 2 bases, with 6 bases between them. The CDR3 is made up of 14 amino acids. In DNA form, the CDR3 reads TGTGCCAGCAGCCAAGCGTCCGCTGGAAACACCATATATTTT. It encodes CASSQASAGNTIYF.

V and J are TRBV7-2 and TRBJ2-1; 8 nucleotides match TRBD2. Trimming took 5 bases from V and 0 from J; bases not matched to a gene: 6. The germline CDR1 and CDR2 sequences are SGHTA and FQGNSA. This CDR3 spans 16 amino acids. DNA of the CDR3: TGTGCCAGCAGCCCGGGACTAGTTAGCTCCTACAATGAGCAGTTCTTC. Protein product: CASSPGLVSSYNEQFF. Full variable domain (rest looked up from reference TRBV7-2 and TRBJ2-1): GAGVSQSPSNKVTEKGKDVELRCDPISGHTALYWYRQSLGQGLEFLIYFQGNSAPDKSGLPSDRFSAERTGGSVSTLTIQRTQQEDSAVYLCASSPGLVSSYNEQFFGPGTRLTVL.